This note documents a single TCR beta chain sequence. The antigen is undetermined. One entry per CDR3 protein, called by TCRdb with MiXCR from the reads. The repertoire holds 100,000 to 150,000 distinct CDR3 sequences, with roughly 32% as singletons. With V trimmed by 4 bases and J by 8 bases, 5 bases remained unmatched. Per the germline V gene, CDR1 is MGHRA and CDR2 is YSYEKL. CDR3 size: 14 residues. This specimen belongs to a study of T cell repertoires in cytomegalovirus infection. Across the study: Both recently identified HLA-C-restricted and well-studied HLA-B-restricted CMV epitopes were used in the study. Both a matching HLA type and CMV infection were indicated by public TCR beta signatures.

Overall study findings and caveats: Accumulated public TCR beta family frequency recognized individuals carrying CMV together with the relevant HLA. The ex vivo response showed dominance by HLA-C-restricted CMV-specific TCR beta clonotypes.

The sequence was obtained from a human donor in good health (CMV status not recorded). Some clones in this sample may be carry-over from other donors' samples. This chain uses TRBV4-1 with TRBJ1-4; 9 positions agree with TRBD1. The source material was CD8+ T cells from cultured PBMCs, sampled from culture after CMV antigen stimulation. The CDR3 DNA reads as TGCGCCAGCAGCCCTGGGACAGGGTACGAAAAACTGTTTTTT. This translates into CASSPGTGYEKLFF.